The 25 T cell receptor beta chains listed next were all sequenced from one sample in a study of blood T cell repertoires in COVID-19. TCRdb's table, derived via immunoSEQ multiplex PCR, lists solely in-frame clones and lacks some. The table shows 100,000 to 150,000 clones, with roughly 74% occurring only once. Specimen: peripheral blood. All receptors derive from an older man with COVID-19, enrolled during active disease.

The chain uses TRBV19 and TRBJ2-7, with 12 bases that match TRBD1. The CDR3 sequence is 15 residues long. V shed 3 bases, J shed 5 bases, and the junction held 5 bases outside the gene matches. CDR1 is LNHDA, CDR2 SQIVND, per germline (reference sequence). In DNA form, the CDR3 reads TGTGCCAGTAGTATTGGGACAGGGGGCAGGGACGAGCAGTACTTC. This codes for CASSIGTGGRDEQYF.

The rearrangement uses TRBV5-1 and TRBJ2-2, with 10 bases aligning to TRBD2. The CDR3 is 19 amino acids. The J segment lost 3 bases and the V segment lost 2 bases, leaving 13 bases of the junction unmatched. CDR1 and CDR2 from the germline V gene are SGHRS and YFSETQ. CDR3 nucleotide sequence: TGCGCCAGCAGCTTACTCGGGCTAGCGGGAGCAGGGTACACCGGGGAGCTGTTTTTT. Encoded protein: CASSLLGLAGAGYTGELFF.

The chain carries TRBV19 and TRBJ2-3; TRBD2 agrees at 11 bases. Germline trimming cut 3 bases from V and 0 bases from J; bases unmatched to any gene: 8. CDR1 LNHDA and CDR2 SQIVND come from the germline V gene (reference sequence). This CDR3 has 18 amino acids. CDR3 residues: CASSMALAGGPSTDTQYF. CDR3 bases: TGTGCCAGTAGTATGGCCCTAGCGGGAGGCCCTAGCACAGATACGCAGTATTTT.

This sequence joins TRBV7-9 and TRBJ2-1; 12 bases map to TRBD2. V lost 5 bases to trimming and J lost 4 bases; unmatched junction nucleotides: 15. In germline, CDR1 is SEHNR, CDR2 FQNEAQ (reference sequence). CDR3 length: 19 amino acids. Here the CDR3 reads CASSNTTHGLAGSYNEQFF. The CDR3 nucleotides read TGTGCCAGCAGCAACACCACTCACGGACTAGCGGGATCTTACAATGAGCAGTTCTTC.

The genes are TRBV3-1 (or the pseudogene TRBV3-2) and TRBJ2-1; D is unclear. V lost 4 bases and J lost 3, with 10 bases in between. The CDR3 has 14 residues. In germline, CDR1 is LGHDT, CDR2 YNNKEL (reference sequence). The DNA of the CDR3 is TGTGCCAGCAGCCTCCGGGTGGACTACAATGAGCAGTTCTTC. It specifies CASSLRVDYNEQFF.

This chain connects TRBV7-8 to TRBJ2-7, with 11 bases aligning to TRBD2. J lost 4 bases, V lost 5 bases, and 7 bases had no gene match. This CDR3 is built from 15 residues. Germline CDR1 and CDR2: SGHVS and FQNEAQ. CDR3 loop: CASSIIAGGPYEQYF. The CDR3 DNA sequence: TGTGCCAGCAGCATTATAGCGGGAGGGCCTTACGAGCAGTACTTC.

The chain joins TRBV15 to TRBJ2-2, with a weak D call TRBD1 (6 bases). Per the germline V gene, CDR1 is LNHNV and CDR2 is YYDKDF (reference sequence). The CDR3 totals 16 residues. Trimming took off 0 bases at V and 0 bases at J, with 8 bases between the two ends. The CDR3 DNA sequence: TGTGCCACCAGCAGAGAGGACAGCACGAACACCGGGGAGCTGTTTTTT. Translating gives CATSREDSTNTGELFF.

The chain employs TRBV4-3 and TRBJ1-1, with unresolved D. V was cut by 0 bases and J by 8 bases, with 13 bases left in between. CDR3 length equals 14 residues. CDR1 is LGHNA and CDR2 is YSLEER in the germline V gene. CDR3: CASSQDSGPLEAFF. The DNA of the CDR3 is TGCGCCAGCAGCCAAGATAGTGGGCCGCTCGAAGCTTTCTTT.

The chain combines TRBV7-2 with TRBJ2-4; D is possibly TRBD1 (5 bases). The V and J ends lost 0 bases and 8 bases respectively, with 20 bases between them. This CDR3 comprises 17 residues. CDR1 is SGHTA and CDR2 is FQGNSA in the germline V gene. CDR3 DNA sequence: TGTGCCAGCAGCTTAGCAGGGGTGGGGTTTGGCAAGGACATTCAGTACTTC. Its protein is CASSLAGVGFGKDIQYF.

This chain uses TRBV7-3 with TRBJ2-7; 9 bases are shared with TRBD1. After removal of 5 bases from V and 4 bases from J, the junction contained 3 bases not matched to a gene. Germline V gene lookup returns CDR1 SGHTA and CDR2 FQGTGA. This CDR3 region has 13 residues. The DNA of the CDR3 is TGTGCCAGCAGCCCGGGACAGGGTTACGAGCAGTACTTC. Translating gives CASSPGQGYEQYF.

This clone was observed a handful of times. This sequence joins TRBV7-9 and TRBJ1-2; D ambiguous. The CDR3 has 16 amino acids. V was trimmed by 4 bases and J by 3 bases, leaving 18 bases between them. CDR1 and CDR2 from the germline V gene are SEHNR and FQNEAQ (reference sequence). CDR3 DNA sequence: TGTGCCAGCAGCTCCTCCGTCCGGGGAAAGGACTATGGCTACACCTTC. Amino acids: CASSSSVRGKDYGYTF.

The chain links TRBV7-2 to TRBJ2-4; no clear D gene. This CDR3 has 16 residues. From germline, CDR1 is SGHTA and CDR2 FQGNSA. V was clipped by 7 bases and J by 1 base, with 17 bases between them. The CDR3 here is CASTPRVSVAKNIQYF. The CDR3 DNA reads TGTGCCAGCACCCCTCGTGTGTCGGTGGCCAAAAACATTCAGTACTTC.

The rearrangement links TRBV5-6 to TRBJ2-3, with D possibly TRBD1 on 6 matching bases. This CDR3 region has 18 residues. Trimming left V 3 bases short and J 0 bases short, with 20 bases between. CDR1 is SGHDT, CDR2 YYEEEE, per germline. The CDR3 loop reads CASSWPGVALSSTDTQYF. The CDR3 nucleotides are TGTGCCAGCAGCTGGCCAGGGGTGGCACTCTCTAGCACAGATACGCAGTATTTT.

The chain has TRBV5-1 and TRBJ2-1; 10 bases match TRBD2. The CDR3 extends over 16 amino acids. V was pared by 0 bases and J by 2 bases, with 2 bases of the junction left unmatched. Germline V CDR1 and CDR2: SGHRS, YFSETQ. The CDR3 coding sequence is TGCGCCAGCAGCTTGGGCCTAGCGGGAGCCTACAATGAGCAGTTCTTC. Amino acids: CASSLGLAGAYNEQFF.

The chain links TRBV5-4 to TRBJ2-6; no clear D gene. The length of the CDR3 is 15 residues. V lost 0 bases and J lost 1, with 5 bases in between. The germline V gene has CDR1 SGHNT and CDR2 YYREEE (reference sequence). In nucleotides, the CDR3 is TGTGCCAGCAGCTTGGACGGGTCTGGGGCCAACGTCCTGACTTTC. Translation gives CASSLDGSGANVLTF.

A few counts support this clone. The V gene is TRBV6-1, the J gene TRBJ1-5, with a possible D match to TRBD1 (6 bases). Trimming stripped 2 bases from V and 5 bases from J, with 10 bases between. Germline V lookup: CDR1 MNHNS, CDR2 SASEGT. This CDR3 has 14 amino acids. The CDR3 here is CASSETGGDQPQHF. CDR3 coding DNA: TGTGCCAGCAGTGAAACGGGGGGCGATCAGCCCCAGCATTTT.

Written as DNA, the CDR3 is TGCGCCAGCAGCTTGGCGCCAGGCGAGACCCAGTACTTC. It is translated as CASSLAPGETQYF. This chain uses TRBV5-1 with TRBJ2-5; D uncertain. V was trimmed by 0 bases and J by 5 bases, leaving 8 bases between them. The V gene's germline CDR1 is SGHRS and CDR2 YFSETQ. The CDR3 consists of 13 residues.

The chain links TRBV5-1 to TRBJ1-1, with 7 bases fitting TRBD1. The CDR3 has 16 amino acids. The germline V gene encodes CDR1 SGHRS and CDR2 YFSETQ. Losses at the gene ends were 5 bases for V and 1 base for J; bases not matched to a gene: 11. The CDR3 here is CASRTGARGKNTEAFF. The CDR3 DNA reads TGCGCCAGCAGAACAGGGGCAAGGGGTAAGAACACTGAAGCTTTCTTT. The complete variable domain, with remaining parts taken from reference TRBV5-1 and TRBJ1-1, reads KAGVTQTPRYLIKTRGQQVTLSCSPISGHRSVSWYQQTPGQGLQFLFEYFSETQRNKGNFPGRFSGRQFSNSRSEMNVSTLELGDSALYLCASRTGARGKNTEAFFGQGTRLTVV.

Here the CDR3 reads CASSVAEGSYNEQFF. The CDR3 DNA reads TGCGCCAGCAGTGTAGCGGAGGGCTCCTACAATGAGCAGTTCTTC. The chain joins TRBV10-1 to TRBJ2-1; D might be TRBD2 (6 bases). Trimming pared 4 bases from V and 0 bases from J, leaving 10 bases between. Germline CDR1 is WNHNN and CDR2 is SYGVQD (reference sequence). The CDR3 spans 15 residues.

This clone has a single count. The gene calls are TRBV30 and TRBJ2-4; TRBD2 aligns across 10 bases. CDR1 GTSNPN and CDR2 SVGIG come from the germline V gene (reference sequence). V lost 0 bases, J lost 7 bases, and 0 bases stayed unmatched. The CDR3 is 13 amino acids. The CDR3 is CAWSVAGGNIQYF. The CDR3 region has the DNA TGTGCCTGGAGTGTAGCGGGAGGGAACATTCAGTACTTC. The whole variable domain, filled in from reference TRBV30 and TRBJ2-4, reads SQTIHQWPATLVQPVGSPLSLECTVEGTSNPNLYWYRQAAGRGLQLLFYSVGIGQISSEVPQNLSASRPQDRQFILSSKKLLLSDSGFYLCAWSVAGGNIQYFGAGTRLSVL.

The chain links TRBV9 to TRBJ1-1; D possibly corresponds to TRBD1 (5 bases). With 4 bases removed from V and 1 base from J, the gap between germline ends came to 14 bases. CDR1 and CDR2 from the germline V gene are SGDLS and YYNGEE. The CDR3 extends over 15 amino acids. The CDR3 is CASSRLPTGNTEAFF. CDR3 DNA sequence: TGTGCCAGCAGCAGACTCCCCACAGGGAACACTGAAGCTTTCTTT.

The chain recombines TRBV6-1 with TRBJ2-4; 11 nucleotides agree with TRBD2. The ends lost 4 bases at V and 4 bases at J; junction bases unmatched: 9. Germline V gene data show CDR1 as MNHNS and CDR2 as SASEGT. This CDR3 is built from 17 residues. The CDR3 DNA sequence: TGTGCCAGCAGTGTTTCCGGGACTAGCGGATCTAAAAACATTCAGTACTTC. Protein product: CASSVSGTSGSKNIQYF.

The chain employs TRBV5-1 and TRBJ2-5, with 8 bases matching TRBD1. Germline lookup yields CDR1 SGHRS and CDR2 YFSETQ. This CDR3 region has 15 residues. J lost 3 bases, V lost 3 bases, and 7 bases had no gene match. CDR3 sequence (DNA): TGCGCCAGCAGCTCACAGGGGGGCTGGGAAGAGACCCAGTACTTC. It codes for CASSSQGGWEETQYF.

The V and J genes are TRBV18 and TRBJ1-2; D is possibly TRBD1 (5 bases). This CDR3 has 15 residues. Germline-derived CDR1 and CDR2 are KGHSH and LQKENI. V lost 6 bases and J lost 0, with 14 bases in between. CDR3 residues: CASSPGTVANYGYTF. The DNA of the CDR3 is TGTGCCAGCTCCCCCGGGACTGTAGCTAACTATGGCTACACCTTC.

The chain is built from TRBV7-2 and TRBJ2-7; no reliable D call. The V end lost 5 bases, the J end lost 2 bases, and 13 bases lay between the germline ends. Germline lookup yields CDR1 SGHTA and CDR2 FQGNSA. This CDR3 contains 14 residues. The CDR3 loop is CASSDLVRPYEQYF. The DNA for the CDR3 is TGTGCCAGCAGCGATCTAGTGCGCCCCTACGAGCAGTACTTC.